A single sample gave rise to the 18 T cell receptor beta chains below, sequenced in a study of early T cells in non-severe SARS-CoV-2 infection. TCRdb recomputed calls from the 5' RACE reads with MiXCR, one row per CDR3 protein. In the table there are 55,000 to 75,000 distinct CDR3 sequences, less than 15% of which are singletons. Sequenced: whole blood. The receptors were gathered from an adult who was a healthcare worker with PCR-confirmed SARS-CoV-2 infection or an uninfected control (not recorded which).

The sample holds many counts of this clonotype. The CDR3 sequence is CAISEPAPGSTAYEQYF. The CDR3 bases are TGTGCCATCAGTGAACCCGCCCCCGGGAGCACCGCTTACGAGCAGTACTTC. The chain has TRBV10-3 and TRBJ2-7, with TRBD2 as a possible D gene (6 bases). Trimming shortened V by 3 bases and J by 4 bases, and 22 bases separated the two germline ends. The CDR3 is made up of 17 amino acids. The germline gives CDR1 ENHRY, CDR2 SYGVKD.

This clonotype was counted many times. The chain employs TRBV20-1 and TRBJ2-7; the D gene could be TRBD1 or TRBD2 (5 bases each). Between the trimmed V and J ends, which lost 6 bases and 6 bases, there was a span of 18 bases. The CDR3 contains 13 residues. Germline V gene sequence: CDR1 DFQATT, CDR2 SNEGSKA (reference sequence). CDR3: CSAPRDPSLEQYF. The CDR3 region has the DNA TGCAGTGCCCCCCGGGACCCATCCCTCGAGCAGTACTTC.

The CDR3 DNA follows: TGTGCCAGCAGCCCTGGCGGGGGCCCGAGCTCCTACGAGCAGTACTTC. Amino acid sequence: CASSPGGGPSSYEQYF. The chain joins TRBV14 to TRBJ2-7; tentative D call: TRBD2 (7 bases). Trimming took 4 bases from V and 0 from J, leaving 16 bases between them. In germline, CDR1 is SGHDN, CDR2 FVKESK. This CDR3 is built from 16 residues.

This clonotype was recorded at least ten times. The V and J genes are TRBV20-1 and TRBJ2-5; 9 nucleotides match TRBD2. The germline gives CDR1 DFQATT, CDR2 SNEGSKA (reference sequence). Trimming at V came to 7 bases and at J to 0 bases, leaving 6 bases not matched to a gene. This CDR3 has 14 residues. The CDR3 DNA reads TGCAGTGTACCTAGCGGGGAGTACCAAGAGACCCAGTACTTC. It encodes CSVPSGEYQETQYF.

The chain links TRBV28 to TRBJ1-5, with 9 bases lining up with TRBD1. Germline loops: CDR1 MDHEN, CDR2 SYDVKM. The CDR3 extends over 14 amino acids. Trimming took 10 bases from V and 4 from J; bases not matched to a gene: 8. CDR3 sequence (DNA): TGTGCCACTTCGGACAGGGGCGTAAATCAGCCCCAGCATTTT. This translates into CATSDRGVNQPQHF. The full variable domain, in which reference TRBV28 and TRBJ1-5 provide the parts outside the CDR3, is DVKVTQSSRYLVKRTGEKVFLECVQDMDHENMFWYRQDPGLGLRLIYFSYDVKMKEKGDIPEGYSVSREKKERFSLILESASTNQTSMYLCATSDRGVNQPQHFGDGTRLSIL.

J is TRBJ2-7 and V is TRBV24-1; D is perhaps TRBD2 (5 bases). Germline-derived CDR1 and CDR2 are KGHDR and SFDVKD. V was trimmed by 3 bases and J by 2 bases, leaving 16 bases between them. The length of the CDR3 is 16 residues. The CDR3 coding sequence is TGTGCCACCAGTGATGGTCAGACTATCCGGCCCTACGAGCAGTACTTC. Amino acid sequence: CATSDGQTIRPYEQYF.

The rearrangement joins TRBV29-1 to TRBJ2-1; D gene unclear. The CDR3 loop spans 11 amino acids. Germline V gene sequence: CDR1 SQVTM, CDR2 ANQGSEA. The ends were cut back, 1 base at V and 8 bases at J, with 6 bases in the middle. The CDR3 protein is CSVEGGYEQFF. The CDR3 coding sequence is TGCAGCGTTGAAGGTGGTTATGAGCAGTTCTTC.

This chain links TRBV29-1 with TRBJ2-3; 8 bases are shared with TRBD2. The CDR3 contains 16 residues. Germline V gives CDR1 SQVTM, CDR2 ANQGSEA. Losses at the gene ends were 4 bases for V and 2 bases for J; bases not matched to a gene: 11. The CDR3: CSVARSLAATTDTQYF. CDR3 nucleotide sequence: TGCAGCGTTGCCCGTTCACTAGCGGCTACCACAGATACGCAGTATTTT.

This clonotype turned up a few times. The V call is TRBV2, the J call TRBJ1-1; 8 bases agree with TRBD1. Germline loops: CDR1 SNHLY, CDR2 FYNNEI. The J segment lost 3 bases and the V segment lost 6 bases, leaving 6 bases of the junction unmatched. This CDR3 is 14 amino acids long. CDR3 region: CASSADRDDTEAFF. CDR3 DNA: TGTGCCAGCAGCGCGGACAGGGACGACACTGAAGCTTTCTTT.

This clonotype was counted only a few times. The gene calls are TRBV4-2 and TRBJ2-2; 11 bases are a match to TRBD2. J gave up 5 bases and V 3 bases, and 2 bases lay outside the gene matches. Germline CDR1 is LGHNA and CDR2 is YNFKEQ. This CDR3 is built from 15 residues. The CDR3: CASSQGLAETGELFF. The CDR3 nucleotides are TGTGCCAGCAGCCAGGGACTAGCGGAAACCGGGGAGCTGTTTTTT.

The table lists this clonotype with many counts. V gene TRBV27 combines with J gene TRBJ1-4; maybe TRBD1 (5 bases). V shed 5 bases and J shed 0 bases, with 13 bases lying between them. Germline CDR1 and CDR2: MNHEY and SMNVEV (reference sequence). There are 16 residues in the CDR3. Here the CDR3 reads CASSPRPGPTNEKLFF. The CDR3 DNA is TGTGCCAGCAGTCCCCGGCCGGGGCCAACTAATGAAAAACTGTTTTTT.

This clonotype has only a few counts. J is TRBJ1-6 and V is TRBV7-8; D is uncertain. V lost 0 bases and J 5 bases, leaving 8 bases between the germline ends. The CDR3 contains 15 residues. Germline CDR1 and CDR2: SGHVS and FQNEAQ. Written as DNA, the CDR3 is TGTGCCAGCAGCTTAGCGGCCGGGGATAATTCACCCCTCCACTTT. Translating gives CASSLAAGDNSPLHF.

This clonotype was seen more than once but under ten times. The genes are TRBV20-1 and TRBJ2-7; D may be TRBD2 (6 bases). V lost 6 bases and J lost 3, with 18 bases in between. The V gene's germline CDR1 is DFQATT and CDR2 SNEGSKA (reference sequence). The CDR3 is 14 amino acids. The CDR3 sequence is CSAPELARGYEQYF. The CDR3 coding sequence is TGCAGTGCCCCCGAACTAGCTCGGGGCTACGAGCAGTACTTC.

V gene TRBV14 combines with J gene TRBJ2-1, with TRBD1 as a possible D gene (6 bases). The germline V gene has CDR1 SGHDN and CDR2 FVKESK. The V end lost 1 base, the J end lost 8 bases, and 15 bases lay between the germline ends. The CDR3 spans 15 residues. CDR3 bases: TGTGCCAGCAGCCAAGGGGCGGCCCCAGGGGATGAGCAGTTCTTC. Amino acids: CASSQGAAPGDEQFF.

In its sample, this clonotype was seen many times. The chain carries TRBV7-6 and TRBJ1-2, with D unresolved. V lost 2 bases, J lost 7 bases, and 11 bases lay in between. This CDR3 spans 13 amino acids. The germline V gene has CDR1 SGHVS and CDR2 FNYEAQ. CDR3 residues: CASSLWRESGYTF. DNA of the CDR3: TGTGCCAGCAGCTTATGGAGGGAGAGTGGCTACACCTTC.

This clonotype was seen a few times. The CDR3 loop reads CSAKEGTDSRVGADTQYF. The CDR3 nucleotides read TGCAGTGCTAAGGAGGGGACAGATTCCCGCGTAGGGGCAGATACGCAGTATTTT. V gene TRBV20-1 combines with J gene TRBJ2-3; a possible D gene is TRBD1 (7 bases). V was shortened by 4 bases and J by 4 bases, with 27 bases between the two germline ends. CDR3 length: 18 residues. The germline gives CDR1 DFQATT, CDR2 SNEGSKA (reference sequence).

The chain uses TRBV3-1 and TRBJ2-6; no clear D gene. CDR1 is LGHDT and CDR2 is YNNKEL in the germline V gene (reference sequence). This CDR3 contains 17 residues. The V end was cut by 5 bases, the J end by 0 bases, with 14 bases between. The DNA of the CDR3 is TGTGCCAGCAGCTCCCGACTGGACCGCTCTGGGGCCAACGTCCTGACTTTC. Its protein is CASSSRLDRSGANVLTF. Full variable domain (outside the CDR3, taken from reference TRBV3-1 and TRBJ2-6): DTAVSQTPKYLVTQMGNDKSIKCEQNLGHDTMYWYKQDSKKFLKIMFSYNNKELIINETVPNRFSPKSPDKAHLNLHINSLELGDSAVYFCASSSRLDRSGANVLTFGAGSRLTVL.

V gene TRBV3-1 combines with J gene TRBJ2-1; 14 bases fit TRBD2. The germline gives CDR1 LGHDT, CDR2 YNNKEL (reference sequence). J lost 5 bases, V lost 4 bases, and 10 bases had no gene match. This CDR3 spans 18 amino acids. The CDR3 region is CASSLITGTSGSHNEQFF. CDR3 in DNA: TGTGCCAGCAGCCTTATAACCGGGACTAGCGGGAGCCACAATGAGCAGTTCTTC.